This is a list of T cell receptor beta chains from one sample in a study of graft-versus-host responses after intestinal transplantation. Their antigen targets remain unknown. TCRdb's copy holds only in-frame clones and misses some; the assay was immunoSEQ multiplex PCR. This table holds 120,000 or so clones, 93% found once. The sample in question was unstimulated CD8+ T cells sorted from spleen or lymph node cells, obtained before intestinal transplant. The receptors were sampled from a human donor who received an intestinal transplant. The CDR3 runs from the conserved cysteine through the conserved F or W. D genes are given only for firm matches. Clone size is given for some rows only: seen once, a few or many times, or a class if the clone is expanded.

d_call	clone_size	v_call	j_call	cdr3_aa	cdr3_nt
TRBD1	NA	TRBV4-1	TRBJ2-7	CASRISGQTSYEQYF	TGCGCCAGCCGTATCTCGGGACAGACATCCTACGAGCAGTACTTC
NA	NA	TRBV7-9	TRBJ2-2	CASSPVVNGELFF	TGTGCCAGCAGCCCAGTAGTAAACGGGGAGCTGTTTTTT
NA	NA	TRBV7-9	TRBJ1-1	CASSLAGTTERAFF	TGTGCCAGCAGCTTGGCCGGGACAACTGAGAGAGCTTTCTTT
NA	once	TRBV27	TRBJ2-7	CASSLVVSGYEQYF	TGTGCCAGCAGTTTAGTAGTTTCGGGCTACGAGCAGTACTTC
NA	NA	TRBV7-8	TRBJ2-7	CASSLEQASRYEQYF	TGTGCCAGCAGCTTAGAACAGGCTAGTCGCTACGAGCAGTACTTC
TRBD2	NA	TRBV13	TRBJ2-1	CASSPRGGGVNEQFF	TGTGCCAGCAGCCCACGGGGCGGGGGGGTCAATGAGCAGTTCTTC
NA	NA	TRBV7-9	TRBJ2-1	CASSLVGPYNEQFF	TGTGCCAGCAGCTTAGTTGGTCCTTACAATGAGCAGTTCTTC
NA	NA	TRBV5-5	TRBJ1-5	CASSSLVAQYQPQHF	TGTGCCAGCAGCTCCCTGGTGGCACAGTATCAGCCCCAGCATTTT
NA	NA	TRBV19	TRBJ2-1	CASSIEESLYNEQFF	TGTGCCAGTAGTATCGAGGAGTCTCTCTACAATGAGCAGTTCTTC
NA	NA	TRBV2	TRBJ2-7	CASSLSYEQYF	TGTGCCAGCAGCCTCTCCTACGAGCAGTACTTC
NA	NA	TRBV7-2	TRBJ2-5	CASSFLGDNWGETQYF	TGTGCCAGCAGCTTCCTAGGGGATAACTGGGGGGAGACCCAGTACTTC
NA	NA	TRBV27	TRBJ2-5	CASSDQETQYF	TGTGCCAGCAGTGACCAAGAGACCCAGTACTTC
TRBD2	once	TRBV11-1	TRBJ2-3	CASSPWTSGSADTQYF	TGTGCCAGCAGCCCTTGGACTAGCGGGAGTGCCGATACGCAGTATTTT
TRBD1	NA	TRBV9	TRBJ1-5	CASSPGQGDRTPQHF	TGTGCCAGCAGCCCTGGACAGGGGGATCGCACGCCCCAGCATTTT
NA	NA	TRBV15	TRBJ2-7	CATSSSHLRGMLPYEQYF	TGTGCCACCAGCAGTAGCCACCTACGGGGAATGCTACCCTACGAGCAGTACTTC
NA	NA	TRBV6-6	TRBJ2-1	CASSSWSSYNEQFF	TGTGCCAGCAGTTCCTGGAGCTCCTACAATGAGCAGTTCTTC
NA	NA	TRBV7-9	TRBJ1-5	CASSLGPDGNQPQHF	TGTGCCAGCAGCTTAGGGCCTGATGGCAATCAGCCCCAGCATTTT
NA	NA	TRBV14	TRBJ2-7	CASSQASQVSFQDEQYF	TGTGCCAGCAGCCAAGCGAGCCAGGTCTCCTTCCAGGACGAGCAGTACTTC
NA	NA	TRBV13	TRBJ2-1	CASSFAGERTYNEQFF	TGTGCCAGCAGCTTCGCCGGGGAGCGGACCTACAATGAGCAGTTCTTC
NA	NA	TRBV7-9	TRBJ2-1	CASSGRGSGEQFF	TGTGCCAGCAGCGGAAGAGGGTCCGGAGAGCAGTTCTTC
NA	NA	TRBV7-9	TRBJ2-2	CASSPKGGATGELFF	TGTGCCAGCAGCCCCAAGGGGGGGGCCACCGGGGAGCTGTTTTTT
TRBD2	NA	TRBV15	TRBJ2-1	CATSRIAGVFYNEQFF	TGTGCCACCAGCAGAATAGCGGGAGTTTTCTACAATGAGCAGTTCTTC
NA	NA	TRBV4-2	TRBJ1-1	CASSQVGGNTEAFF	TGTGCCAGCAGCCAAGTCGGGGGGAACACTGAAGCTTTCTTT
NA	NA	TRBV6-1	TRBJ1-5	CASSEDIGAGGNQPQHF	TGTGCCAGCAGTGAAGATATAGGGGCAGGGGGCAATCAGCCCCAGCATTTT
NA	NA	TRBV7-9	TRBJ1-5	CASSYGGSGDQPQHF	TGTGCCAGCAGCTACGGGGGTTCGGGGGATCAGCCCCAGCATTTT
TRBD2	NA	TRBV13	TRBJ2-1	CASSPRLAGEHEQFF	TGTGCCAGCAGCCCTAGACTAGCGGGAGAGCATGAGCAGTTCTTC
NA	NA	TRBV7-9	TRBJ1-5	CASSLGVSNQPQHF	TGTGCCAGCAGCTTAGGTGTTAGCAATCAGCCCCAGCATTTT
NA	NA	TRBV13	TRBJ1-5	CASSLLGRPQHF	TGTGCCAGCAGCCTACTCGGTAGGCCCCAGCATTTT
NA	NA	TRBV27	TRBJ1-3	CASSSTTGGSGNTIYF	TGTGCCAGCAGTTCCACAACTGGGGGCTCTGGAAACACCATATATTTT
NA	NA	TRBV6-1	TRBJ2-1	CASSTVEWNEQFF	TGTGCCAGCAGCACGGTAGAGTGGAATGAGCAGTTCTTC
TRBD1	NA	TRBV19	TRBJ1-1	CASSPWTGRGPEAFF	TGTGCCAGTAGTCCCTGGACAGGGAGGGGCCCTGAAGCTTTCTTT
NA	NA	TRBV10-2	TRBJ2-7	CAIQSNISYEQYF	TGCGCCATACAGAGTAACATCTCCTACGAGCAGTACTTC
NA	NA	TRBV7-8	TRBJ2-1	CASRGLQGRESEQFF	TGTGCCAGCAGGGGACTCCAAGGCCGGGAGAGTGAGCAGTTCTTC
NA	NA	TRBV6-5	TRBJ2-7	CASSYGVGNVFEQYF	TGTGCCAGCAGTTACGGGGTGGGGAATGTCTTCGAGCAGTACTTC
NA	NA	TRBV9	TRBJ2-3	CASSRGAAHTDTQYF	TGTGCCAGCAGCCGAGGGGCAGCTCACACAGATACGCAGTATTTT
NA	NA	TRBV2	TRBJ2-3	CASHSINTQYF	TGTGCCAGCCACTCGATTAATACGCAGTATTTT
TRBD2	NA	TRBV7-6	TRBJ2-2	CASSLGLTSGSSGELFF	TGTGCCAGCAGCTTAGGCCTGACTAGCGGGAGTAGCGGGGAGCTGTTTTTT
TRBD1	NA	TRBV28	TRBJ2-7	CASSWDSPYEQYF	TGTGCCAGCAGTTGGGACAGCCCCTACGAGCAGTACTTC
TRBD1	NA	TRBV6-5	TRBJ2-7	CASRLPGQLYEQYF	TGTGCCAGCAGATTACCGGGACAGCTCTACGAGCAGTACTTC
NA	NA	TRBV19	TRBJ2-5	CASSMPASGTQYF	TGTGCCAGTAGTATGCCCGCTAGTGGGACCCAGTACTTC
TRBD1	NA	TRBV7-8	TRBJ2-1	CASSLSGTGNEGQFF	TGTGCCAGCAGCTTGTCCGGGACAGGGAATGAAGGGCAGTTCTTC
TRBD2	NA	TRBV4-1	TRBJ2-1	CASSQAPREMSYNEQFF	TGCGCCAGCAGCCAAGCCCCGCGGGAGATGTCCTACAATGAGCAGTTCTTC
NA	once	TRBV27	TRBJ2-5	CASAFWQGNQETQYF	TGTGCCAGTGCCTTTTGGCAGGGCAATCAAGAGACCCAGTACTTC
NA	few	TRBV4-1	TRBJ1-5	CASSQDIGRVVQPQHF	TGCGCCAGCAGCCAAGATATCGGCAGGGTCGTCCAGCCCCAGCATTTT
NA	NA	TRBV11-2	TRBJ2-3	CASSPRPRTSIADTQYF	TGTGCCAGCAGCCCAAGGCCTAGGACTTCCATCGCAGATACGCAGTATTTT
NA	NA	TRBV6-5	TRBJ2-3	CASSYGGTAQYF	TGTGCCAGCAGTTACGGCGGGACGGCGCAGTATTTT
NA	NA	TRBV9	TRBJ2-3	CASSPRGRGHTSTDTQYF	TGTGCCAGCAGCCCCCGGGGAAGGGGACATACCTCCACAGATACGCAGTATTTT